The 7 T cell receptor beta chains presented below share a single source sample, sequenced in a study of regulatory T cells in long-lasting Graves disease. Library construction for TCR beta used iRepertoire HTBI primers and Arm-PCR of CDR3 regions. TCRdb recomputed calls from the multiplex PCR reads with MiXCR, one row per CDR3 protein. The table shows 400,000 to 450,000 distinct CDR3 sequences, with 15% occurring only once. Time point defined: newly diagnosed GD, antithyroid drugs for less than 3 months. RNA extracted from PBMCs served as the sequencing template. These data are also associated with another study on T cells in Graves' hyperthyroidism and ophthalmopathy.

The sequenced sample was peripheral blood mononuclear cells (PBMCs), obtained at new diagnosis, from a patient treated with antithyroid drugs. These TCRs come from a woman aged 25 to 39 with Graves disease.

This clonotype was observed many times. The V and J genes are TRBV7-2 and TRBJ2-7; D unresolved. Trimming cost V 4 bases and J 7 bases, with 11 bases left between them. This CDR3 is 12 amino acids long. Germline V gene data show CDR1 as SGHTA and CDR2 as FQGNSA. CDR3 amino acids: CASSSAAREQYF. The CDR3 DNA reads as TGTGCCAGCAGCTCGGCAGCACGAGAGCAGTACTTC.

This clonotype was found a few times. The rearrangement joins TRBV7-6 to TRBJ2-2; TRBD2 matches at 12 bases. Germline V lookup: CDR1 SGHVS, CDR2 FNYEAQ. Losses at the gene ends were 5 bases for V and 7 bases for J; bases not matched to a gene: 8. This CDR3 spans 16 amino acids. The CDR3 loop is CASSRRLAGVVGELFF. CDR3 in DNA: TGTGCCAGCAGCCGACGACTAGCGGGAGTTGTCGGGGAGCTGTTTTTT. The full variable domain, in which reference TRBV7-6 and TRBJ2-2 provide the parts outside the CDR3, is GAGVSQSPRYKVTKRGQDVALRCDPISGHVSLYWYRQALGQGPEFLTYFNYEAQQDKSGLPNDRFSAERPEGSISTLTIQRTEQRDSAMYRCASSRRLAGVVGELFFGEGSRLTVL.

This clonotype has a count of ten or more. V is TRBV29-1 and J is TRBJ2-7; 8 positions agree with TRBD2. CDR1 is SQVTM and CDR2 is ANQGSEA in the germline V gene. The CDR3 spans 16 residues. Trimming cost V 0 bases and J 6 bases; bases outside gene matches: 13. The CDR3 region has the DNA TGCAGCGTTGAAGACGCACCCACTAGCGGTGGCGGCGAGCAGTACTTC. Its protein product is CSVEDAPTSGGGEQYF.

This clonotype was detected a few times. The chain has TRBV2 and TRBJ2-1, with 7 bases fitting TRBD2. Germline CDR1 and CDR2: SNHLY and FYNNEI. V gave up 10 bases and J gave up 7 bases; unmatched junction bases: 22. The CDR3 runs 17 residues. DNA for the CDR3: TGTGCCACCCGGGGACCGTTCGGGGGAGGGCCGTCGAATGAGCAGTTCTTC. Translation: CATRGPFGGGPSNEQFF.

This clonotype was observed a handful of times. The gene calls are TRBV3-1 and TRBJ2-1; D is unclear. CDR3 length: 15 residues. With 3 bases removed from V and 5 bases from J, the gap between germline ends came to 14 bases. CDR1 LGHDT and CDR2 YNNKEL come from the germline V gene (reference sequence). The CDR3 DNA is TGTGCCAGCAGCCAGGTAACGGGTGGGCACAATGAGCAGTTCTTC. It encodes CASSQVTGGHNEQFF.

Ten or more counts support this clonotype. The chain uses TRBV29-1 and TRBJ2-3, with 12 bases fitting TRBD2. The germline V gene encodes CDR1 SQVTM and CDR2 ANQGSEA. The CDR3 loop spans 15 amino acids. V was pared by 6 bases and J by 3 bases, with 7 bases of the junction left unmatched. In DNA form, the CDR3 reads TGCAGCGTCCGGACTAGCGGGGAGAGGACAGATACGCAGTATTTT. Translation gives CSVRTSGERTDTQYF.

V is TRBV7-8 and J is TRBJ2-6; D possibly corresponds to TRBD1 (5 bases). The germline gives CDR1 SGHVS, CDR2 FQNEAQ. This CDR3 comprises 18 residues. V gave up 1 base and J gave up 0 bases, with 13 bases separating them. CDR3 sequence: CASSLGAGLSSGANVLTF. The CDR3 DNA reads as TGTGCCAGCAGCTTAGGTGCAGGGCTTAGCTCTGGGGCCAACGTCCTGACTTTC.